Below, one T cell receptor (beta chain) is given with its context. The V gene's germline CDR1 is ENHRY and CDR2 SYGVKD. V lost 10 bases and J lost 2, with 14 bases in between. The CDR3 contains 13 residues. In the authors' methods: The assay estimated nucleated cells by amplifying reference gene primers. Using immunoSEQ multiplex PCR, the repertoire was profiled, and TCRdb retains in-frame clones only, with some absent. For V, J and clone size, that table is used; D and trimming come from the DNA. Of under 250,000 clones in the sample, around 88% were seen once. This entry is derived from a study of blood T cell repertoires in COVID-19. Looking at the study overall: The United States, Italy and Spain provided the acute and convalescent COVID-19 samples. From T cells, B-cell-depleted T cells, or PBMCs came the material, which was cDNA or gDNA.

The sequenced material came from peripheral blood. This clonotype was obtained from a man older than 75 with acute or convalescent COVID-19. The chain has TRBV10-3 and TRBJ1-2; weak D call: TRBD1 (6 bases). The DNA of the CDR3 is TGTGCCACCGGACAGCTTGAGAACTATGGCTACACCTTC. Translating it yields CATGQLENYGYTF.